This T cell receptor (beta chain) is from a study of OX40 agonist ivuxolimab in advanced cancers. This table comes from immunoSEQ multiplex PCR, and its TCRdb copy is limited to in-frame clones, with some not included. Counted here are over 35,000 clones, roughly 69% occurring once; the ten biggest clones make up about 18%. The CDR3 is made up of 15 amino acids. Looked up from germline, CDR1 is SEHNR and CDR2 is FQNEAQ (reference sequence). V was clipped by 5 bases and J by 2 bases; unmatched bases: 7. This sequence was found in an adult with an advanced solid tumor such as melanoma, head and neck, liver or kidney cancer. This sequence joins TRBV7-9 and TRBJ2-3; 7 bases agree with TRBD2. The source was CD4+ or CD8+ T cells sorted from blood, collected in a trial of the OX40 agonist ivuxolimab. The CDR3 protein is CASSQDRGDTDTQYF. The CDR3, as DNA: TGTGCCAGCAGCCAAGATCGGGGGGACACAGATACGCAGTATTTT.